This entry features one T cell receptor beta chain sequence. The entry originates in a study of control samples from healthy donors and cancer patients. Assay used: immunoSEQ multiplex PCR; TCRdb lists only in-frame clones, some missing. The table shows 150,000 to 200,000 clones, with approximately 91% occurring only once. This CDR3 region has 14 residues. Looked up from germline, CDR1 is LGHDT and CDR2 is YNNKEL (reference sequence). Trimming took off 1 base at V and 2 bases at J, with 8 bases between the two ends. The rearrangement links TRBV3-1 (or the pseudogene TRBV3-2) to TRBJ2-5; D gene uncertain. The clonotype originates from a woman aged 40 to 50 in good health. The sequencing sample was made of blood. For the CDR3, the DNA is TGTGCCAGCAGCCAAGTGCGGAGACAAGAGACCCAGTACTTC. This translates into CASSQVRRQETQYF.